This T cell receptor (beta chain) was recovered during a study of PD-L1 blockade in urothelial cancer. Study-wide background: Blood samples had a median of approximately 150,000 T cells, 80,000 to 100,000 unique TCRs, and clonality roughly 0.088.

Time point described: peripheral blood 6 weeks after treatment start. V lost 5 bases and J lost 1; bases outside the gene matches: 1. The CDR3 sequence is 13 residues long. The germline V gene encodes CDR1 MDHEN and CDR2 SYDVKM. Using immunoSEQ multiplex PCR, the repertoire was profiled, and TCRdb retains in-frame clones only, with some absent. The data contain 50,000 or so clones, approximately 86% of them singletons. The chain employs TRBV28 and TRBJ1-1, with 7 bases aligning to TRBD1. The sequences come from PBMCs, collected around atezolizumab (anti-PD-L1) treatment. This receptor was obtained from a man aged 60 to 69 with urothelial cancer. The CDR3 is CASSRQGNTEAFF. CDR3 DNA: TGTGCCAGCAGTCGACAGGGGAACACTGAAGCTTTCTTT.